These T cell receptor beta chains were read from a single sample in a study of blood T cells in healthy people across ages. TCRdb re-called the 5' RACE reads with MiXCR, one entry per CDR3 protein. Counted here are fewer than 1 million distinct CDR3 sequences, under 45% occurring once; the ten biggest clones make up roughly 18%. The sample consisted of blood. The receptors come from a man in his sixties in good health. The conserved cysteine and the conserved F or W are not part of the CDR3 here. D genes are given only for firm matches.

v_call: TRBV20-1; d_call: TRBD1; cdr3_aa: SANGGYGQGSRPRQY
v_call: TRBV5-1; d_call: TRBD1; cdr3_aa: ASRAGTGNDGYT
v_call: TRBV29-1; d_call: NA; cdr3_aa: SVDRPRFRTQY
v_call: TRBV20-1; d_call: NA; cdr3_aa: SADPRNPDTQY
v_call: TRBV20-1; d_call: TRBD1; cdr3_aa: SAQGQGARNEQF
v_call: TRBV24-1; d_call: TRBD1; cdr3_aa: ATSAVTGGSYEQY
v_call: TRBV19; d_call: NA; cdr3_aa: ASSIPGGPSGYT
v_call: TRBV7-8; d_call: TRBD1; cdr3_aa: ASSPGGTGETYNEQF
v_call: TRBV5-4; d_call: TRBD2; cdr3_aa: ASSSLAETRDTQY
v_call: TRBV5-1; d_call: NA; cdr3_aa: ASSRTTGARLADTLANTGELF
v_call: TRBV9; d_call: NA; cdr3_aa: ASSNDLRDGYNEQY
v_call: TRBV20-1; d_call: NA; cdr3_aa: SAFKDTEGTQY
v_call: TRBV7-9; d_call: NA; cdr3_aa: ASSFEEGSHTQY
v_call: TRBV5-1; d_call: TRBD2; cdr3_aa: ASSSGGVETQY
v_call: TRBV6-6; d_call: TRBD1; cdr3_aa: AIGDRGNTEAF
v_call: TRBV30; d_call: TRBD1; cdr3_aa: AWSVGQGYQPQH
v_call: TRBV28; d_call: NA; cdr3_aa: ASRRQNQETQY
v_call: TRBV5-5; d_call: NA; cdr3_aa: ASSFEGKSYNEQF
v_call: TRBV7-2; d_call: TRBD1; cdr3_aa: ASSGGTGGATNEKLF
v_call: TRBV6-2/TRBV6-3; d_call: NA; cdr3_aa: ASSYSRTAISYEQY
v_call: TRBV7-9; d_call: NA; cdr3_aa: ASSSWRAWGEEHNEQF
v_call: TRBV4-1; d_call: TRBD1; cdr3_aa: ASSQGDREYIQY
v_call: TRBV4-2; d_call: NA; cdr3_aa: ASSLRTWTPSPNEQF
v_call: TRBV7-9; d_call: TRBD1; cdr3_aa: ASSLVETGCGYT
v_call: TRBV6-5; d_call: NA; cdr3_aa: ASSIQGGASYEQY
v_call: TRBV5-4; d_call: TRBD1; cdr3_aa: ASSSPTGGTDTQY
v_call: TRBV7-2; d_call: TRBD1; cdr3_aa: ASSLKGARYEQY
v_call: TRBV19; d_call: TRBD1; cdr3_aa: ASSIGRDRDNQPQH
v_call: TRBV7-9; d_call: TRBD2; cdr3_aa: ASSSTSGNYEQY
v_call: TRBV5-1; d_call: TRBD1; cdr3_aa: ASSQTGRDTGELF
v_call: TRBV5-1; d_call: NA; cdr3_aa: ASSLVAGLNYGYT
v_call: TRBV10-2; d_call: NA; cdr3_aa: ASRVVGASYQETQY
v_call: TRBV5-1; d_call: NA; cdr3_aa: ASSLLKGEGVRGYT
v_call: TRBV28; d_call: NA; cdr3_aa: ASSPPQDRTYEQY
v_call: TRBV5-1; d_call: NA; cdr3_aa: ASSLDGRHATNEKLF
v_call: TRBV12-3/TRBV12-4; d_call: NA; cdr3_aa: ASSSRDQPQH
v_call: TRBV20-1; d_call: TRBD1; cdr3_aa: SARDPGQVVGDTQY
v_call: TRBV29-1; d_call: TRBD1; cdr3_aa: SVSLPGQGTYEQY
v_call: TRBV5-1; d_call: NA; cdr3_aa: ASSLKGDHYGYT
v_call: TRBV10-3; d_call: NA; cdr3_aa: AISESGHTGNEQY
v_call: TRBV9; d_call: TRBD2; cdr3_aa: ASSAGLAESTDTQY
v_call: TRBV15; d_call: TRBD2; cdr3_aa: ATSPIGTSGGTVTEQY
v_call: TRBV3-1; d_call: NA; cdr3_aa: ASSQDSRGTGELF
v_call: TRBV4-3; d_call: TRBD1; cdr3_aa: ASGQGGQGGSYEQY
v_call: TRBV20-1; d_call: TRBD2; cdr3_aa: SANGGTEETQY
v_call: TRBV9; d_call: TRBD2; cdr3_aa: ASSVDGRAGSHNEQF
v_call: TRBV20-1; d_call: NA; cdr3_aa: SAAGVNTEAF
v_call: TRBV28; d_call: TRBD1; cdr3_aa: ASSPPTGGQPQH
v_call: TRBV5-1; d_call: TRBD1; cdr3_aa: ASSPKQGARDEQF
v_call: TRBV7-9; d_call: TRBD1; cdr3_aa: ASSLDPGQGNSPLH
v_call: TRBV7-2; d_call: TRBD2; cdr3_aa: ASSLRAGGPLGETQY
v_call: TRBV18; d_call: NA; cdr3_aa: ASSRRLTEAF
v_call: TRBV9; d_call: TRBD1; cdr3_aa: ASSVATGTGSYLGGYT
v_call: TRBV3-1; d_call: TRBD1; cdr3_aa: ASSLRRTGVNTGELF
v_call: TRBV12-5; d_call: TRBD2; cdr3_aa: ASGPSGQETQY
v_call: TRBV12-3/TRBV12-4; d_call: NA; cdr3_aa: ASRSSGSTDTQY
v_call: TRBV5-8; d_call: TRBD1; cdr3_aa: ASSLGQGGQETQY
v_call: TRBV19; d_call: NA; cdr3_aa: ASSIRTLYPYEQY
v_call: TRBV27; d_call: NA; cdr3_aa: ASSVSSTGLTYEQY
v_call: TRBV2; d_call: TRBD1; cdr3_aa: ASSADRVRSYEQY